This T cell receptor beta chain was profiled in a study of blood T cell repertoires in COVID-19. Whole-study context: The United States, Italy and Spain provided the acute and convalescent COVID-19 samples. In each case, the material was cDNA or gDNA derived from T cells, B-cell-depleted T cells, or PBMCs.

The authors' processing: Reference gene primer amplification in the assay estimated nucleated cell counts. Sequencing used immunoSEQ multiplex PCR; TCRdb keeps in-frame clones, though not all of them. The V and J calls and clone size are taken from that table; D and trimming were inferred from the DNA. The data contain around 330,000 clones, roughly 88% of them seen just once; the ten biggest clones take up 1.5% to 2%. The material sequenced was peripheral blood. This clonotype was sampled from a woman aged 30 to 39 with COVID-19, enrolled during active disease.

CDR3 protein: CASSSGQGRNEQFF. As DNA, the CDR3 is TGCGCCAGCAGCTCGGGACAGGGAAGGAATGAGCAGTTCTTC. The rearrangement links TRBV5-1 to TRBJ2-1, with 9 bases that match TRBD1. CDR3 length: 14 residues. Germline V gives CDR1 SGHRS, CDR2 YFSETQ. Trimming at V came to 3 bases and at J to 7 bases, leaving 5 bases not matched to a gene.